These T cell receptor beta chains were read from a single sample in a study of cytomegalovirus exposure and HLA in healthy donors. The protocol was immunoSEQ multiplex PCR, while the TCRdb copy is restricted to in-frame clones and leaves out a portion. Among 250,000 or so clones, roughly 87% were seen once, and the ten largest hold around 12%. Sequencing was performed on PBMCs. These receptors all stem from a young man in good health and CMV-seropositive. Both conserved end residues are part of each CDR3. Each record gives: J gene, D gene, V gene, clone size, CDR3 DNA, CDR3 protein. The D gene is left open where the match is weak. The size of a clone is reported for some rows only, either as once, few or many, or as a class for expanded clones.

j_gene: TRBJ2-1; d_gene: .; v_gene: TRBV30; abundance: .; CDR3nt: TGTGCCTGGAGTTCAAGGAGCTCCTACAATGAGCAGTTCTTC; CDR3aa: CAWSSRSSYNEQFF
j_gene: TRBJ2-7; d_gene: .; v_gene: TRBV6-1; abundance: .; CDR3nt: TGTGCCAGCAGTGAAGCTGGGGGAGCATCTTCGGTCGAGCAGTACTTC; CDR3aa: CASSEAGGASSVEQYF
j_gene: TRBJ2-2; d_gene: .; v_gene: TRBV11-2; abundance: .; CDR3nt: TGTGCCAGCAGCTTAGCCCTGACTAGGAGAACCACCGGGGAGCTGTTTTTT; CDR3aa: CASSLALTRRTTGELFF
j_gene: TRBJ1-2; d_gene: .; v_gene: TRBV6-5; abundance: once; CDR3nt: TGTGCCAGCAGTTACATCGTGGGCGGTGGCTATGGCTACACCTTC; CDR3aa: CASSYIVGGGYGYTF
j_gene: TRBJ2-7; d_gene: .; v_gene: TRBV6-6; abundance: .; CDR3nt: TGTGCCAGCAGTTACCGCGGGATCTCCTACGAGCAGTACTTC; CDR3aa: CASSYRGISYEQYF
j_gene: TRBJ2-1; d_gene: TRBD2; v_gene: TRBV7-2; abundance: .; CDR3nt: TGTGCCAGCAGCCCAGGGACTAGCCCTTACAATGAGCAGTTCTTC; CDR3aa: CASSPGTSPYNEQFF
j_gene: TRBJ2-1; d_gene: .; v_gene: TRBV18; abundance: .; CDR3nt: TGTGCCAGCTCCCGGGTCGTCGGAGCCTACAATGAGCAGTTCTTC; CDR3aa: CASSRVVGAYNEQFF
j_gene: TRBJ2-1; d_gene: TRBD1; v_gene: TRBV29-1; abundance: .; CDR3nt: TGCAGCATAATCCGGGACAGGGGCAGTGAGCAGTTCTTC; CDR3aa: CSIIRDRGSEQFF
j_gene: TRBJ2-7; d_gene: .; v_gene: TRBV9; abundance: medium-sized; CDR3nt: TGTGCCAGCAGCCCGTCTGTGGAGTACGAGCAGTACTTC; CDR3aa: CASSPSVEYEQYF
j_gene: TRBJ2-7; d_gene: .; v_gene: TRBV7-7; abundance: .; CDR3nt: TGTGCCAGCAGCGAAAGAGCGGGCAACTCCTACGAGCAGTACTTC; CDR3aa: CASSERAGNSYEQYF
j_gene: TRBJ2-7; d_gene: TRBD2; v_gene: TRBV9; abundance: .; CDR3nt: TGTGCCAGCAGCGTGGGACTAGCGGTGAACTACGAGCAGTACTTC; CDR3aa: CASSVGLAVNYEQYF
j_gene: TRBJ1-2; d_gene: .; v_gene: TRBV5-1; abundance: once; CDR3nt: TGCGCCAGCAGCCTAGGGGAGCCCAACTATGGCTACACCTTC; CDR3aa: CASSLGEPNYGYTF
j_gene: TRBJ2-7; d_gene: .; v_gene: TRBV7-3; abundance: .; CDR3nt: TGTGCCAGCAGCGCGAGACTAGTCAGTAGCTCCTACGAGCAGTACTTC; CDR3aa: CASSARLVSSSYEQYF
j_gene: TRBJ2-2; d_gene: TRBD1; v_gene: TRBV5-1; abundance: .; CDR3nt: TGCGCCAGCAGCCCGGGACAGTCTGACACCGGGGAGCTGTTTTTT; CDR3aa: CASSPGQSDTGELFF
j_gene: TRBJ2-7; d_gene: TRBD1; v_gene: TRBV28; abundance: .; CDR3nt: TGTGCCAGCAGTTACCCCGGGACAGGGGACGAGCAGTACTTC; CDR3aa: CASSYPGTGDEQYF
j_gene: TRBJ1-2; d_gene: .; v_gene: TRBV4-1; abundance: .; CDR3nt: TGCGCCAGCAGCCTAAACAGCGGCGGGGCGGGCTACACCTTC; CDR3aa: CASSLNSGGAGYTF